The 25 T cell receptor beta chains below come from one sample, sequenced in a study of glioma-infiltrating T cells. TCR alpha and beta CDR3 regions were amplified from RNA using iRepertoire nested multiplex PCR. TCRdb processed the multiplex PCR reads anew with MiXCR; each CDR3 protein has one entry. Of approximately 400,000 distinct CDR3 sequences listed, 41% are singletons. Material for sequencing was glioma tissue, nonneoplastic brain tissue, or PBMCs (not recorded which). These TCRs come from a human donor with low-grade glioma or glioblastoma, undergoing nonglioma brain surgery, or in good health (not recorded which).

This clonotype has just a few counts. The V and J genes are TRBV28 and TRBJ2-7; D call uncertain. The germline V gene encodes CDR1 MDHEN and CDR2 SYDVKM. The V end was cut by 1 base, the J end by 1 base, with 20 bases between. The CDR3 has 18 residues. CDR3 nucleotide sequence: TGTGCCAGCAGTTTATTGGGGTTTAATTTGGACGGATCCTACGAGCAGTACTTC. Translated: CASSLLGFNLDGSYEQYF.

In this sample, this clonotype turned up many times. The rearrangement joins TRBV27 to TRBJ1-2; D ambiguous. The V gene's germline CDR1 is MNHEY and CDR2 SMNVEV (reference sequence). The CDR3 totals 13 residues. Trimming cost V 3 bases and J 0 bases, with 5 bases left between them. In nucleotides, the CDR3 is TGTGCCAGCAGTTTTGGACCTAACTATGGCTACACCTTC. Its protein product is CASSFGPNYGYTF.

As regards this clonotype: The germline gene is not matched at one end of the junction; a read error may be the cause. V gene TRBV28 combines with J gene TRBJ1-2; possible D gene TRBD1, 5 bases. The CDR3 has 14 amino acids. Germline CDR1 MDHEN, CDR2 SYDVKM. The chain's CDR3 is CTSSLRAGTYGYTF. The CDR3 DNA reads as TGTACCAGCAGTTTAAGGGCAGGGACGTATGGCTACACCTTC.

This clonotype was counted between two and nine times. A much larger clone is a single base away; this may be a read error. The chain combines TRBV7-6 with TRBJ1-3; possible D gene TRBD1, 5 bases. The V gene's germline CDR1 is SGHVS and CDR2 FNYEAQ. The CDR3 consists of 15 residues. CDR3 sequence reads: CAGSLAGAGLNTIYF. The CDR3 coding sequence is TGTGCCGGCAGCTTAGCTGGGGCAGGATTAAACACCATATATTTT.

This clonotype has ten or more counts. This sequence joins TRBV15 and TRBJ1-5, with 8 positions matching TRBD1. This CDR3 is 15 amino acids long. The V and J ends lost 0 bases and 7 bases, in that order; junction bases with no gene match: 5. The germline V gene encodes CDR1 LNHNV and CDR2 YYDKDF (reference sequence). This CDR3 is CATSREAGGWQPQHF. CDR3 bases: TGTGCCACCAGCAGAGAGGCAGGGGGCTGGCAGCCCCAGCATTTT.

For this clonotype: This may stem from a read error, because a much larger clone lies one nucleotide away. This chain uses TRBV2 with TRBJ2-1; D is uncertain. V lost 2 bases, J lost 5 bases, and 4 bases lay in between. Germline V gene lookup returns CDR1 SNHLY and CDR2 FYNNEI. This CDR3 contains 12 residues. CDR3 sequence reads: CASSERDNEQFF. In nucleotides, the CDR3 is TGTGCCAGCAGTGAACGGGACAATGAGCAGTTCTTC.

Concerning this clonotype itself: This may be a read error, as it is one base from a much larger clone. V usage is TRBV6-2 or TRBV6-3 and J usage is TRBJ1-2, with D possibly TRBD1 on 5 matching bases. Germline assignment: CDR1 MNHEY and CDR2 SVGEGT. The CDR3 length is 16 residues. Trimming pared 5 bases from V and 4 bases from J, leaving 20 bases between. The chain's CDR3 is CASSSPSRGESYGYTF. The CDR3 coding sequence is TGTGCCAGCAGTAGTCCCTCCCGGGGGGAAAGCTATGGCTACACCTTC.

The chain links TRBV10-3 to TRBJ2-3, with 9 bases aligning to TRBD1. The V segment lost 5 bases and the J segment 4 bases; nucleotides outside the gene matches: 13. In germline, CDR1 is ENHRY, CDR2 SYGVKD. The CDR3 is 17 amino acids. The CDR3 bases are TGTGCCATCAGTACGGATGGGGGACAGGGTATTCCAGATACGCAGTATTTT. This translates into CAISTDGGQGIPDTQYF.

This clonotype has a count of ten or more. This rearrangement joins TRBV15 to TRBJ2-3, with 7 nucleotides matching TRBD1. With 4 bases clipped from V and 2 bases from J, the junction kept 9 bases outside the gene matches. The CDR3 sequence is 16 residues long. CDR1 LNHNV and CDR2 YYDKDF come from the germline V gene (reference sequence). CDR3 region: CATSTKRDSLTDTQYF. In DNA form, the CDR3 reads TGTGCCACCAGCACCAAACGGGACAGCCTCACAGATACGCAGTATTTT.

Only a few counts were recorded for this clonotype. The chain joins TRBV29-1 to TRBJ1-1; D remains ambiguous. V lost 7 bases, J lost 5 bases, and 11 bases lay in between. CDR1 and CDR2 (germline): SQVTM, ANQGSEA. The CDR3 covers 11 residues. CDR3 loop: CSAEGGTEAFF. The CDR3 coding sequence is TGCAGCGCTGAGGGTGGGACTGAAGCTTTCTTT.

The V gene is TRBV6-1, the J gene TRBJ2-5; D might be TRBD1 (6 bases). Germline V gene sequence: CDR1 MNHNS, CDR2 SASEGT. The CDR3 is 15 amino acids. V was cut by 6 bases and J by 4 bases, with 18 bases left in between. Written as DNA, the CDR3 is TGTGCCAGCAGGCTCCGGGACACTCTCCCAGAGACCCAGTACTTC. It codes for CASRLRDTLPETQYF.

The sample holds a few counts of this clonotype. The chain employs TRBV7-6 and TRBJ2-7; a possible D gene is TRBD1 (5 bases). CDR3 length: 16 amino acids. Trimming removed 2 bases from V and 6 bases from J, with 20 bases in between. CDR1 and CDR2 from the germline V gene are SGHVS and FNYEAQ. The CDR3 sequence is CASSLKENYFQGEQYF. CDR3 in DNA: TGTGCCAGCAGCTTAAAAGAAAACTACTTTCAGGGCGAGCAGTACTTC.

The sample holds many counts of this clonotype. The rearrangement joins TRBV27 to TRBJ1-1; 9 bases match TRBD1. The junction had 10 bases not matched to a gene; V was cut back by 4 bases and J by 1 base. This CDR3 contains 17 residues. Per the germline V gene, CDR1 is MNHEY and CDR2 is SMNVEV (reference sequence). CDR3 sequence (DNA): TGTGCCAGCAGTTCGGGACAGGGAAGCGTGACGAACACTGAAGCTTTCTTT. Protein: CASSSGQGSVTNTEAFF.

The rearrangement uses TRBV20-1 and TRBJ2-3; 14 nucleotides align to TRBD2. This CDR3 spans 16 amino acids. The V and J ends lost 6 bases and 6 bases, in that order; junction bases with no gene match: 11. The V gene's germline CDR1 is DFQATT and CDR2 SNEGSKA (reference sequence). Written as DNA, the CDR3 is TGCAGTGCCGCGGGACTAGCGGGAGATGGTGACGATACGCAGTATTTT. This gives the protein CSAAGLAGDGDDTQYF.

This clonotype has ten or more counts. The chain carries TRBV20-1 and TRBJ1-1, with 7 bases lining up with TRBD1. The CDR3 consists of 16 residues. Germline V CDR1 and CDR2: DFQATT, SNEGSKA (reference sequence). With V trimmed by 5 bases and J by 3 bases, 15 bases remained unmatched. The CDR3 coding sequence is TGCAGTGCTCCAAGACAGGGAAGTAAAGTGGACACTGAAGCTTTCTTT. It is translated as CSAPRQGSKVDTEAFF.

This clonotype has at least ten counts. V is TRBV28 and J is TRBJ1-6; D possibly corresponds to TRBD1 (6 bases). V lost 6 bases to trimming and J lost 8 bases, with 14 bases between them. This CDR3 spans 14 amino acids. Germline V gene data show CDR1 as MDHEN and CDR2 as SYDVKM. This chain's CDR3 is CASSSLRGYSPLHF. DNA of the CDR3: TGTGCCAGCAGCTCACTCAGGGGATATTCACCCCTCCACTTT.

The gene calls are TRBV6-5 and TRBJ2-7; 7 bases are a match to TRBD1. Unmatched junction bases numbered 15, after V lost 2 bases and J lost 5 bases. The V gene's germline CDR1 is MNHEY and CDR2 SVGAGI. The CDR3 is 17 amino acids. CDR3 sequence reads: CASSYDPLRQGWHEQYF. CDR3 nucleotides: TGTGCCAGCAGTTACGATCCTCTCAGACAGGGATGGCACGAGCAGTACTTC.

With respect to this clonotype: A junction end diverges from the germline sequence, so it may reflect a read error. V and J are TRBV15 and TRBJ2-7; 9 bases align to TRBD1. Germline CDR1 LNHNV, CDR2 YYDKDF (reference sequence). The CDR3 length is 17 residues. The CDR3 region has the DNA TGTGCCACCAGCGGAGATATCCGACAGGGGGGCACCTACGAGCAGTACTTC. Residues: CATSGDIRQGGTYEQYF.

The chain couples TRBV5-1 to TRBJ2-1; D gene ambiguous. The V end lost 0 bases, the J end lost 8 bases, and 9 bases lay between the germline ends. The CDR3 length is 13 residues. Germline V lookup: CDR1 SGHRS, CDR2 YFSETQ. CDR3 residues: CASSLVEVDEQFF. The DNA of the CDR3 is TGCGCCAGCAGCTTGGTTGAGGTCGATGAGCAGTTCTTC.

This clonotype was detected ten times or more. The chain links TRBV6-2 or TRBV6-3 to TRBJ1-2, with no clear D. Germline V gene data show CDR1 as MNHEY and CDR2 as SVGEGT. Trimming removed 8 bases at V and 8 bases at J, with 15 bases between. This CDR3 has 12 residues. The CDR3 DNA is TGTGCCAGCGAGTCGCGGGAATACGGCTACACCTTC. Encoded protein: CASESREYGYTF.

This clonotype has a count of ten or more. CDR3 amino acids: CASRLQGYGNTIYF. CDR3 bases: TGTGCCAGCAGACTGCAGGGGTATGGAAACACCATATATTTT. The chain employs TRBV6-1 and TRBJ1-3, with TRBD1 as a possible D gene (6 bases). The CDR3 runs 14 residues. Trimming left V 6 bases short and J 3 bases short, with 12 bases between. Germline V gene lookup returns CDR1 MNHNS and CDR2 SASEGT.

This clonotype came up many times. The chain combines TRBV6-6 with TRBJ2-7; D unresolved. The CDR3 spans 14 residues. Trimming left V 0 bases short and J 0 bases short, with 6 bases between. Germline V lookup: CDR1 MNHNY, CDR2 SVGAGI (reference sequence). The CDR3 sequence: CASSYSRASYEQYF. As DNA, the CDR3 is TGTGCCAGCAGTTACTCAAGGGCCTCCTACGAGCAGTACTTC.

The gene calls are TRBV6-2 or TRBV6-3 and TRBJ2-1; 11 nucleotides align to TRBD2. From germline, CDR1 is MNHEY and CDR2 SVGEGT. This CDR3 is built from 17 residues. The J segment lost 8 bases and the V segment lost 6 bases, leaving 15 bases of the junction unmatched. This chain's CDR3 is CASRDSLAGGLGDEQFF. In DNA form, the CDR3 reads TGTGCCAGCAGGGACTCCCTAGCGGGAGGACTTGGCGATGAGCAGTTCTTC.

This clonotype was observed many times. The chain links TRBV27 to TRBJ2-7; D remains unclear. CDR3 length equals 13 residues. Germline assignment: CDR1 MNHEY and CDR2 SMNVEV (reference sequence). Between the trimmed V and J ends, which lost 10 bases and 1 base, there was a span of 14 bases. The CDR3 protein is CATAQRRSYEQYF. Here the CDR3 DNA reads TGTGCCACCGCCCAGCGACGTTCCTACGAGCAGTACTTC.

V gene TRBV28 combines with J gene TRBJ2-5, with D perhaps TRBD2 (5 bases). Trimming took off 6 bases at V and 1 base at J, with 15 bases between the two ends. CDR3 length: 15 residues. Germline V gene sequence: CDR1 MDHEN, CDR2 SYDVKM. The CDR3 spells CASSVGPSGQETQYF. The CDR3 coding sequence is TGTGCCAGCAGCGTAGGACCGAGCGGCCAAGAGACCCAGTACTTC. Full variable domain (missing parts from reference TRBV28 and TRBJ2-5): DVKVTQSSRYLVKRTGEKVFLECVQDMDHENMFWYRQDPGLGLRLIYFSYDVKMKEKGDIPEGYSVSREKKERFSLILESASTNQTSMYLCASSVGPSGQETQYFGPGTRLLVL.